This entry lists 26 T cell receptor beta chains sequenced from one sample in a study of T cells in Graves' hyperthyroidism and ophthalmopathy. Amplification yielded TCR beta CDR3 regions, with RNA transcripts as the source. Using the HTBI primer set, a first-round RT-PCR was run on the TCR CDR3. MiXCR was run by TCRdb on the multiplex PCR reads, yielding one entry per CDR3 protein. Of some 490,000 distinct CDR3 sequences listed, 20% to 25% are singletons. The specimen was blood. Source of these receptors: a woman between 65 and 79 years old with Graves' ophthalmopathy.

The chain employs TRBV2 and TRBJ2-1; 9 bases are shared with TRBD1. CDR3 length equals 14 residues. The germline CDR1 and CDR2 sequences are SNHLY and FYNNEI. V shed 9 bases and J 6 bases; nucleotides not matched to a gene: 9. CDR3 protein: CARLRGTGSNEQFF. CDR3 DNA sequence: TGTGCCAGGCTCCGAGGGACAGGGTCCAATGAGCAGTTCTTC.

This rearrangement joins TRBV12-3 or TRBV12-4 to TRBJ2-1, with 8 bases aligning to TRBD2. The CDR3 has 16 amino acids. V gave up 6 bases and J gave up 0 bases; unmatched junction bases: 7. CDR3 amino acids: CASRLSGGSSYNEQFF. Here the CDR3 DNA reads TGTGCCAGCAGGCTAAGCGGGGGAAGCTCCTACAATGAGCAGTTCTTC.

A few counts support this clonotype. V and J are TRBV10-2 and TRBJ1-2; 9 bases agree with TRBD1. Germline V CDR1 and CDR2: WSHSY, SAAADI. The CDR3 sequence is 15 residues long. Losses at the gene ends were 7 bases for V and 6 bases for J; bases not matched to a gene: 12. CDR3 bases: TGCGCCAGCAACCTCAGAACAGGGGGCATGGATGGCTACACCTTC. This codes for CASNLRTGGMDGYTF.

The chain joins TRBV5-5 to TRBJ2-2; 12 bases line up with TRBD2. J was trimmed by 4 bases and V by 4 bases; bases with no gene match: 5. This CDR3 comprises 16 residues. CDR1 SGHKS and CDR2 YYEKEE come from the germline V gene (reference sequence). The CDR3 region has the DNA TGTGCCAGCAGCCCTAGCGGGAGGGCCACCACCGGGGAGCTGTTTTTT. Its translation is CASSPSGRATTGELFF.

This clonotype was seen at least ten times. V gene TRBV29-1 combines with J gene TRBJ2-3; D may be TRBD1 (6 bases). The CDR3 contains 16 residues. The V end was cut by 4 bases, the J end by 2 bases, with 19 bases between. CDR1 is SQVTM, CDR2 ANQGSEA, per germline. This CDR3 is CSVAGVRTAHTDTQYF. CDR3 coding DNA: TGCAGCGTTGCCGGTGTAAGGACAGCGCACACAGATACGCAGTATTTT.

There are a few counts of this clonotype. V usage is TRBV15 and J usage is TRBJ1-6; the match to TRBD1 covers 7 bases. After removal of 1 base from V and 8 bases from J, the junction contained 5 bases not matched to a gene. Germline assignment: CDR1 LNHNV and CDR2 YYDKDF (reference sequence). The CDR3 is 15 residues long. CDR3 protein: CATSRGAGGYSPLHF. The CDR3 DNA follows: TGTGCCACCAGCAGAGGAGCAGGGGGATATTCACCCCTCCACTTT.

The chain uses TRBV3-1 and TRBJ1-1; 11 nucleotides agree with TRBD1. The CDR3 has 16 amino acids. CDR1 LGHDT and CDR2 YNNKEL come from the germline V gene (reference sequence). The J segment lost 4 bases and the V segment lost 6 bases, leaving 10 bases of the junction unmatched. The chain's CDR3 is CASRQSGTGGATEAFF. In DNA form, the CDR3 reads TGTGCCAGCAGACAATCCGGGACAGGGGGGGCCACTGAAGCTTTCTTT.

The V and J genes are TRBV5-6 and TRBJ2-3; TRBD1 might be the D (5 bases). The V end was cut by 3 bases, the J end by 3 bases, with 17 bases between. Germline assignment: CDR1 SGHDT and CDR2 YYEEEE. This CDR3 has 16 amino acids. The DNA of the CDR3 is TGTGCCAGCAGCTCCTTGGGGCAGGGTGGGACAGATACGCAGTATTTT. Protein sequence: CASSSLGQGGTDTQYF.

A few counts support this clonotype. This chain uses TRBV6-1 with TRBJ2-6, with TRBD1 identical over 7 bases. From germline, CDR1 is MNHNS and CDR2 SASEGT. V gave up 6 bases and J gave up 3 bases; unmatched junction bases: 8. The CDR3 is 16 amino acids. This CDR3 reads CASSNTGVGGANVLTF. Written as DNA, the CDR3 is TGTGCCAGCAGCAATACAGGGGTTGGTGGGGCCAACGTCCTGACTTTC.

The table lists this clonotype with a few counts. The chain is built from TRBV2 and TRBJ2-2; 10 bases line up with TRBD2. The CDR3 runs 17 residues. Germline assignment: CDR1 SNHLY and CDR2 FYNNEI. V trimming: 3 bases; J trimming: 5 bases; junction bases outside the gene matches: 9. The CDR3 is CASSESRLAGGTGELFF. The CDR3 DNA reads as TGTGCCAGCAGTGAGTCCAGACTAGCGGGTGGGACCGGGGAGCTGTTTTTT.

The chain links TRBV12-5 to TRBJ2-7; D is uncertain. V dropped 2 bases and J dropped 0 bases, with 5 bases sitting between them. The germline CDR1 and CDR2 sequences are LGHNT and FRNRAP. This CDR3 is 13 amino acids long. CDR3: CASGLTVSYEQYF. CDR3 nucleotide sequence: TGTGCTAGTGGTTTGACAGTCTCCTACGAGCAGTACTTC.

Notes on this clonotype: Being one base from a much bigger clone, this may be a read error. The chain joins TRBV10-3 to TRBJ2-5, with D possibly matching TRBD1 (5 bases). The V end lost 3 bases, the J end lost 1 base, and 12 bases lay between the germline ends. CDR3 length: 15 amino acids. The germline gives CDR1 ENHRY, CDR2 SYGVKD. CDR3 bases: TGTGCCATCAGTGATTCGACAGAACTCCAAGAGACCCAGTACTTC. Translated, it gives CAISDSTELQETQYF.

The chain employs TRBV24-1 and TRBJ1-5; the D gene is possibly TRBD1 (6 bases). Deletions cut 9 bases from V and 0 bases from J, with 23 bases between. CDR1 and CDR2 from the germline V gene are KGHDR and SFDVKD. This CDR3 spans 18 amino acids. Here the CDR3 DNA reads TGTGCCACCCCAATCAGGGGAATGAGAAAAAATAGCAATCAGCCCCAGCATTTT. It translates to CATPIRGMRKNSNQPQHF.

This clonotype was detected ten times or more. The V call is TRBV6-1, the J call TRBJ2-2; no definite D call. Trimming took 5 bases from V and 7 from J, leaving 11 bases between them. The germline CDR1 and CDR2 sequences are MNHNS and SASEGT. The CDR3 loop spans 13 amino acids. As DNA, the CDR3 is TGTGCCAGCAGTCCGCACGCCAGCGGGGAGCTGTTTTTT. Residues: CASSPHASGELFF.

In its sample, this clonotype was seen a few times. V usage is TRBV20-1 and J usage is TRBJ2-7, with D maybe TRBD1 (6 bases). Germline V gives CDR1 DFQATT, CDR2 SNEGSKA (reference sequence). Trimming removed 8 bases at V and 0 bases at J, with 14 bases between. This CDR3 comprises 13 residues. CDR3 amino acids: CSPTGKSSYEQYF. In DNA form, the CDR3 reads TGCAGTCCCACAGGGAAAAGCTCCTACGAGCAGTACTTC.

This clonotype was picked up a small number of times. This rearrangement joins TRBV10-3 to TRBJ1-2; no reliable D call. In germline, CDR1 is ENHRY, CDR2 SYGVKD. Trimming removed 9 bases from V and 6 bases from J, with 11 bases in between. This CDR3 region has 11 residues. In DNA, the CDR3 is TGTGCCATTAGCGGAGCGGATGGCTACACCTTC. Translation gives CAISGADGYTF.

The table lists this clonotype with a few counts. The DNA for the CDR3 is TGCAGCGTTGTCGGAGCGGGGCACACAGATACGCAGTATTTT. Its translation is CSVVGAGHTDTQYF. The chain employs TRBV29-1 and TRBJ2-3; 7 nucleotides agree with TRBD2. The CDR3 is 14 amino acids. Germline trimming cut 4 bases from V and 2 bases from J; bases unmatched to any gene: 6. Germline V CDR1 and CDR2: SQVTM, ANQGSEA.

The chain has TRBV15 and TRBJ1-1; the D gene is possibly TRBD1 (5 bases). The length of the CDR3 is 14 residues. Germline assignment: CDR1 LNHNV and CDR2 YYDKDF (reference sequence). Trimming cost V 1 base and J 4 bases, with 10 bases left between them. The CDR3 DNA is TGTGCCACCAGCAGAGTCGGCGGGGGCACTGAAGCTTTCTTT. It encodes CATSRVGGGTEAFF.

The chain is built from TRBV6-1 and TRBJ2-3, with 12 bases matching TRBD2. CDR3 length equals 17 residues. Germline V gene data show CDR1 as MNHNS and CDR2 as SASEGT. V shed 5 bases and J 4 bases; nucleotides not matched to a gene: 10. The CDR3 DNA reads as TGTGCCAGCAGTCAACCGGGACTAGCGGGTCGGTCAGATACGCAGTATTTT. Its protein is CASSQPGLAGRSDTQYF.

This clonotype was observed many times. This chain joins TRBV27 and TRBJ1-1; D gene uncertain. V lost 2 bases and J lost 1, with 8 bases in between. CDR1 is MNHEY, CDR2 SMNVEV, per germline (reference sequence). The CDR3 sequence is 14 residues long. The CDR3 here is CASSLRRQNTEAFF. The CDR3 DNA sequence: TGTGCCAGCAGTTTAAGGCGCCAGAACACTGAAGCTTTCTTT.

The rearrangement joins TRBV4-1 to TRBJ1-5; D call uncertain. This CDR3 spans 14 amino acids. Trimming pared 0 bases from V and 9 bases from J, leaving 12 bases between. Germline V lookup: CDR1 MGHRA, CDR2 YSYEKL. CDR3 residues: CASSQEAQRRPQHF. The CDR3, as DNA: TGCGCCAGCAGCCAAGAGGCCCAACGGAGGCCCCAGCATTTT.

This clonotype was observed a handful of times. The chain is built from TRBV5-1 and TRBJ2-5, with TRBD2 matching over 7 bases. CDR1 and CDR2 (germline): SGHRS, YFSETQ. V lost 0 bases to trimming and J lost 7 bases; unmatched junction nucleotides: 18. This CDR3 has 18 amino acids. Here the CDR3 DNA reads TGCGCCAGCAGCTTGGTTTTGGGCACTAGCGACACCCCCCGGACCCAGTACTTC. Translated, it gives CASSLVLGTSDTPRTQYF.

This clonotype was recorded many times. The chain uses TRBV6-1 and TRBJ2-7; 9 nucleotides line up with TRBD1. The junction had 9 bases not matched to a gene; V was cut back by 5 bases and J by 4 bases. Germline values: CDR1 MNHNS, CDR2 SASEGT. The CDR3 runs 15 residues. CDR3 bases: TGTGCCAGCAGTCTAACCGGGACAGGGCTATACGAGCAGTACTTC. As protein: CASSLTGTGLYEQYF.

This clonotype has a handful of counts. The CDR3 spells CSAPGQNNEQFF. CDR3 nucleotide sequence: TGCAGTGCTCCAGGACAGAACAATGAGCAGTTCTTC. This chain joins TRBV20-1 and TRBJ2-1; a possible D gene is TRBD1 (6 bases). Germline V gene sequence: CDR1 DFQATT, CDR2 SNEGSKA (reference sequence). Trimming removed 5 bases at V and 5 bases at J, with 10 bases between. The CDR3 sequence is 12 residues long.

As concerns this clonotype: Mismatch with germline at one junction end may stem from a read error. The genes are TRBV10-3 and TRBJ1-2, with D maybe TRBD1 (5 bases). Germline V gene lookup returns CDR1 ENHRY and CDR2 SYGVKD. The CDR3 sequence is 14 residues long. The CDR3 spells CAISERSTDYGYAF. The CDR3 region has the DNA TGTGCCATCAGTGAGAGATCGACAGACTATGGCTACGCCTTC.

The chain couples TRBV5-1 to TRBJ2-7, with 11 bases aligning to TRBD2. Per germline, CDR1 SGHRS and CDR2 YFSETQ. V gave up 3 bases and J gave up 6 bases; unmatched junction bases: 5. The CDR3 runs 14 residues. The CDR3 nucleotides read TGCGCCAGCAGCTCGCGACTAGCGGGATTCGAGCAGTACTTC. It is translated as CASSSRLAGFEQYF.